This paragraph covers one TCR beta chain sequence. The target antigen is unknown. The data were obtained in a study of shared clonotypes between healthy human individuals. General study points: Of the naive CD4 clonotypes, roughly 5.2% were shared across a handful of donors.

Each cell subset's genomic DNA was divided evenly among several immunoSEQ plates. Data came from immunoSEQ multiplex PCR; TCRdb stores just in-frame clones and leaves some out. The sample lists 1.4 million to 1.5 million clones, over 95% occurring once. The V gene's germline CDR1 is SNHLY and CDR2 FYNNEI. Unmatched junction bases numbered 9, after V lost 2 bases and J lost 7 bases. CDR3 size: 16 residues. The sample comprised naive CD4+ T cells sorted from blood. The subset: CD45RA+ positively selected. The receptor was isolated from a young man in good health. This chain links TRBV2 with TRBJ1-5, with 9 bases lining up with TRBD1. The CDR3, as DNA: TGTGCCAGCAGTGAATTTGAGGGGGACAGGGAGCAGCCCCAGCATTTT. Its protein is CASSEFEGDREQPQHF.